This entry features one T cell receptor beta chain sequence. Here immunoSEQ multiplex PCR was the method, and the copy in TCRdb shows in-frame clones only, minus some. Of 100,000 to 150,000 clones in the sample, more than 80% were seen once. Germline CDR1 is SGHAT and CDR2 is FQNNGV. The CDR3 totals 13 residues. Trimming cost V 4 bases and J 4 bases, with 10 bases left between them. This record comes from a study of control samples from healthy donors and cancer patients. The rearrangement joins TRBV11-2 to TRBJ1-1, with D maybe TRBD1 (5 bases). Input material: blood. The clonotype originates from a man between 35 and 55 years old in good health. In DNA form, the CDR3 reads TGTGCCAGCAGCTCAGTAAGGGGCACTGAAGCTTTCTTT. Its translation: CASSSVRGTEAFF.